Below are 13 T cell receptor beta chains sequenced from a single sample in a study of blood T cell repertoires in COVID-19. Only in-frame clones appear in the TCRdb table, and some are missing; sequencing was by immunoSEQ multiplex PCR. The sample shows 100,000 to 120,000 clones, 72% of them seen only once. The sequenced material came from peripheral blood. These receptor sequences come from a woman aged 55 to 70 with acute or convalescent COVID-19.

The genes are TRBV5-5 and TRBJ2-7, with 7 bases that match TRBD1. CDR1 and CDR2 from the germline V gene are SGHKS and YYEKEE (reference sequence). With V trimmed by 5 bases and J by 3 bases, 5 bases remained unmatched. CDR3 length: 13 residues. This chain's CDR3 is CASSKGAFYEQYF. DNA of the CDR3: TGTGCCAGCAGTAAGGGGGCCTTCTACGAGCAGTACTTC.

Here the CDR3 reads CASSRHRTGVDEQYF. As DNA, the CDR3 is TGTGCCAGTAGCCGCCACCGGACAGGGGTCGACGAGCAGTACTTC. The chain employs TRBV19 and TRBJ2-7; 9 bases match TRBD1. The CDR3 loop spans 15 amino acids. V was clipped by 6 bases and J by 5 bases; unmatched bases: 11. CDR1 and CDR2 from the germline V gene are LNHDA and SQIVND (reference sequence).

For the CDR3, the DNA is TGCGCCAGCGGATTTCAGGGAAGGAACCAAGAGACCCAGTACTTC. Protein product: CASGFQGRNQETQYF. V usage is TRBV5-1 and J usage is TRBJ2-5; weak D call: TRBD1 (5 bases). V was cut by 7 bases and J by 0 bases, with 16 bases left in between. The CDR3 extends over 15 amino acids. Germline V CDR1 and CDR2: SGHRS, YFSETQ.

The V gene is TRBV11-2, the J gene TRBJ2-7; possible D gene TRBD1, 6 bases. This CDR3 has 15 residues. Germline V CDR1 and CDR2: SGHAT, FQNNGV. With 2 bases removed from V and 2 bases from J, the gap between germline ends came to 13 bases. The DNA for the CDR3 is TGTGCCAGCAGCTTATCCCAGGGGCCCGCCTACGAGCAGTACTTC. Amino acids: CASSLSQGPAYEQYF.

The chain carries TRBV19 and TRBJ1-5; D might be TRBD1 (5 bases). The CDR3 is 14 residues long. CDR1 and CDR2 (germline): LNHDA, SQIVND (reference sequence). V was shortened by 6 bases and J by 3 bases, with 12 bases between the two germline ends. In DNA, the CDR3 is TGTGCCAGTAGAGAGACAGTTAACAATCAGCCCCAGCATTTT. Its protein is CASRETVNNQPQHF.

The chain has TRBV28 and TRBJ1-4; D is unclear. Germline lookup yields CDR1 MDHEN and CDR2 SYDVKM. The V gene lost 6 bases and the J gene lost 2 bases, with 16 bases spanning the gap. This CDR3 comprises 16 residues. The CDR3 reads CASRNLIGETNEKLFF. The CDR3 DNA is TGTGCCAGCAGGAACCTGATTGGGGAGACTAATGAAAAACTGTTTTTT.

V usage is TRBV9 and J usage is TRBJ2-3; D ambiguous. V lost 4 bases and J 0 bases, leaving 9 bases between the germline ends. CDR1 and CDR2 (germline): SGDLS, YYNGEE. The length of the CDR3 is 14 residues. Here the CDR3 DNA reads TGTGCCAGCAGCCCACGAACTAGCACAGATACGCAGTATTTT. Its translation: CASSPRTSTDTQYF.

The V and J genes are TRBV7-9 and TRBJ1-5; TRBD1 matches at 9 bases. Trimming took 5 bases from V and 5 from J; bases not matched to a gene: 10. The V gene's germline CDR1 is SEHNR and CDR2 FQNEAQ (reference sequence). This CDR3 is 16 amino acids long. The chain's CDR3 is CASSVPGQGIYQPQHF. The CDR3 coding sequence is TGTGCCAGCAGCGTGCCGGGACAGGGAATCTATCAGCCCCAGCATTTT. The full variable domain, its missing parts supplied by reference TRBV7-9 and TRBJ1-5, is DTGVSQNPRHKITKRGQNVTFRCDPISEHNRLYWYRQTLGQGPEFLTYFQNEAQLEKSRLLSDRFSAERPKGSFSTLEIQRTEQGDSAMYLCASSVPGQGIYQPQHFGDGTRLSIL.

As DNA, the CDR3 is TGTGCCAGCAGTCTAGGACAGAGTAGAAACACCATATATTTT. Protein product: CASSLGQSRNTIYF. The V call is TRBV28, the J call TRBJ1-3; D is possibly TRBD1 (6 bases). In germline, CDR1 is MDHEN, CDR2 SYDVKM. V was shortened by 5 bases and J by 5 bases, with 13 bases between the two germline ends. The CDR3 sequence is 14 residues long.

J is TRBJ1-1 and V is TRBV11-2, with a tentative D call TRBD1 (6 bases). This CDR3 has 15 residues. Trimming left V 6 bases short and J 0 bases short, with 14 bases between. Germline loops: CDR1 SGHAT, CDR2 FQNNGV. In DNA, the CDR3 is TGTGCCAGCAGGCCACAGGGCAGGATGAACACTGAAGCTTTCTTT. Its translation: CASRPQGRMNTEAFF.

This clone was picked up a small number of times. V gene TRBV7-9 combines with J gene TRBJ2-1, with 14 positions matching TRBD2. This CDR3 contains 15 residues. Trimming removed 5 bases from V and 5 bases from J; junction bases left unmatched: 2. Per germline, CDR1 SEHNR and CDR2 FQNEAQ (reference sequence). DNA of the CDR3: TGTGCCAGCAGCCAGGGACTAGCGGGGGACAATGAGCAGTTCTTC. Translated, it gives CASSQGLAGDNEQFF.

CDR3 in amino acids: CASSPDSSYGYTF. As DNA, the CDR3 is TGTGCCAGCAGCCCGGACAGCTCCTATGGCTACACCTTC. The V call is TRBV7-9, the J call TRBJ1-2; tentative D call: TRBD1 (6 bases). From germline, CDR1 is SEHNR and CDR2 FQNEAQ (reference sequence). The CDR3 covers 13 residues. V lost 5 bases, J lost 4 bases, and 11 bases lay in between.

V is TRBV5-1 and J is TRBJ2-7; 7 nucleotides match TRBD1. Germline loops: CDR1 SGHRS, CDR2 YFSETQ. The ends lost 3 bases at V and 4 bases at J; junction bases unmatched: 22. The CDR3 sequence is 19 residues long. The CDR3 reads CASSSRPDRVPFWEYEQYF. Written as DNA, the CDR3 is TGCGCCAGCAGCTCCCGTCCCGACAGGGTCCCTTTTTGGGAGTACGAGCAGTACTTC.